This TCR beta chain was recorded in a study of brain T cells in children with intractable seizures. In the case of this clone: Its antigen is not known.

Study-level points and caveats: Patients' HCMV serostatus was unknown; virus specificity rests on CDR3 similarity alone.

Measured with immunoSEQ multiplex PCR; TCRdb has only the in-frame clones, and not every one. The sample lists about 340,000 clones; about 93% were seen once. Sample time point: blood from clinic visit 5 months post-surgery; TSC patient then seizure free. Sequencing was limited to surgery cases with top T cell transcript signatures in brain tissue. The source was peripheral blood, collected more than 4 months after surgery. The sequence was collected from a boy in the first two years of life with tuberous sclerosis and intractable seizures.

CDR3 in DNA: TGCGCCAGCAGCTTGGCCCTAGCGGGAGGGGAGGCAGATACGCAGTATTTT. Translating gives CASSLALAGGEADTQYF. The chain has TRBV5-1 and TRBJ2-3; 12 bases agree with TRBD2. In germline, CDR1 is SGHRS, CDR2 YFSETQ. Trimming at V came to 0 bases and at J to 4 bases, leaving 6 bases not matched to a gene. The CDR3 covers 17 residues.